The 18 T cell receptor beta chains below were found in one sample sequenced in a study of blood T cell repertoires in COVID-19. TCRdb's table, derived via immunoSEQ multiplex PCR, lists solely in-frame clones and lacks some. This table has 89,000 or so clones, less than 85% appearing once. The sequencing sample was made of peripheral blood. These TCRs come from a man older than 75 with acute or convalescent COVID-19.

The chain links TRBV5-6 to TRBJ2-1, with TRBD2 identical over 9 bases. V lost 3 bases to trimming and J lost 0 bases; unmatched junction nucleotides: 13. Germline CDR1 SGHDT, CDR2 YYEEEE. CDR3 length: 19 residues. This CDR3 is CASSYGGFSGSLSYNEQFF. The CDR3 nucleotides are TGTGCCAGCAGCTATGGGGGGTTTAGCGGGAGCCTCTCCTACAATGAGCAGTTCTTC.

The chain employs TRBV28 and TRBJ1-5; no definite D call. Looked up from germline, CDR1 is MDHEN and CDR2 is SYDVKM. The CDR3 is 14 residues long. Trimming cost V 3 bases and J 4 bases, with 10 bases left between them. CDR3 loop: CASSLATGNQPQHF. CDR3 nucleotide sequence: TGTGCCAGCAGTTTGGCGACGGGGAATCAGCCCCAGCATTTT. The full variable domain, completed using reference TRBV28 and TRBJ1-5, is DVKVTQSSRYLVKRTGEKVFLECVQDMDHENMFWYRQDPGLGLRLIYFSYDVKMKEKGDIPEGYSVSREKKERFSLILESASTNQTSMYLCASSLATGNQPQHFGDGTRLSIL.

J is TRBJ2-3 and V is TRBV29-1, with D maybe TRBD2 (5 bases). The CDR3 covers 16 residues. Germline V lookup: CDR1 SQVTM, CDR2 ANQGSEA. V lost 7 bases to trimming and J lost 0 bases, with 20 bases between them. The CDR3: CSARDAGTTSTDTQYF. The CDR3, as DNA: TGCAGCGCCCGGGATGCGGGCACGACTAGCACAGATACGCAGTATTTT.

The genes are TRBV6-1 and TRBJ2-7; possibly TRBD1 for D (5 bases). CDR1 and CDR2 (germline): MNHNS, SASEGT. The CDR3 runs to 14 residues. V was clipped by 3 bases and J by 7 bases, with 16 bases between them. CDR3 DNA: TGTGCCAGCAGTGACCGAGACAGAGCCGGAGAGCAGTACTTC. This sequence encodes CASSDRDRAGEQYF.

V usage is TRBV11-3 and J usage is TRBJ2-2, with 13 bases aligning to TRBD2. The trim removed 0 bases at V and 4 bases at J, leaving 8 bases unmatched. The CDR3 consists of 19 residues. The germline V gene encodes CDR1 SGHNT and CDR2 YENEEA. The CDR3 DNA sequence: TGTGCCAGCAGCTTAGAACCTTGGACTAGCGGGAGAAGCACCGGGGAGCTGTTTTTT. Translated, it gives CASSLEPWTSGRSTGELFF.

This clone was counted a few times. At the DNA level, this CDR3 is encoded by other sequences in the same sample as well. This chain uses TRBV15 with TRBJ2-7; D is perhaps TRBD2 (6 bases). Between the trimmed V and J ends, which lost 1 base and 0 bases, there was a span of 10 bases. CDR3 length: 15 residues. Looked up from germline, CDR1 is LNHNV and CDR2 is YYDKDF (reference sequence). The CDR3 protein is CATSRGGGNSYEQYF. CDR3 bases: TGTGCCACCAGCAGAGGTGGAGGGAACTCCTACGAGCAGTACTTC.

The chain is built from TRBV5-1 and TRBJ2-1; 10 positions agree with TRBD1. V gave up 4 bases and J gave up 5 bases; unmatched junction bases: 6. The CDR3 runs to 15 residues. Germline V CDR1 and CDR2: SGHRS, YFSETQ. The CDR3 loop is CASSPPGQGHNEQFF. DNA of the CDR3: TGCGCCAGCAGCCCTCCGGGACAGGGGCACAATGAGCAGTTCTTC.

The rearrangement links TRBV19 to TRBJ2-7; possibly TRBD2 for D (5 bases). The V gene's germline CDR1 is LNHDA and CDR2 SQIVND (reference sequence). The CDR3 has 12 amino acids. Trimming took 0 bases from V and 6 from J, leaving 6 bases between them. CDR3 amino acids: CASSIEAGEQYF. The CDR3 DNA follows: TGTGCCAGTAGTATAGAGGCGGGCGAGCAGTACTTC.

The rearrangement uses TRBV7-9 and TRBJ1-5, with 7 bases lining up with TRBD1. This CDR3 is 17 amino acids long. From germline, CDR1 is SEHNR and CDR2 FQNEAQ (reference sequence). V dropped 4 bases and J dropped 0; count of bases not matched to a gene: 9. CDR3 sequence: CASSSGTETYSNQPQHF. Written as DNA, the CDR3 is TGTGCCAGCAGCTCCGGGACAGAGACCTATAGCAATCAGCCCCAGCATTTT.

V and J are TRBV28 and TRBJ2-7, with D possibly matching TRBD1 (6 bases). V was trimmed by 10 bases and J by 0 bases, leaving 16 bases between them. CDR3 size: 14 residues. Germline V gene data show CDR1 as MDHEN and CDR2 as SYDVKM. CDR3 residues: CATRPGTNSYEQYF. CDR3 bases: TGTGCCACCCGGCCCGGGACAAACTCCTACGAGCAGTACTTC. Filled out from reference TRBV28 and TRBJ2-7, the complete variable domain reads DVKVTQSSRYLVKRTGEKVFLECVQDMDHENMFWYRQDPGLGLRLIYFSYDVKMKEKGDIPEGYSVSREKKERFSLILESASTNQTSMYLCATRPGTNSYEQYFGPGTRLTVT.

This clone was observed a few times. V usage is TRBV5-1 and J usage is TRBJ1-6; D gene unclear. The CDR3 length is 16 residues. Germline lookup yields CDR1 SGHRS and CDR2 YFSETQ. V lost 5 bases, J lost 0 bases, and 12 bases lay in between. CDR3 DNA sequence: TGCGCCAGCAGGGTCCTGGGGAGCTCCTATAATTCACCCCTCCACTTT. This codes for CASRVLGSSYNSPLHF.

The count of this clone is one. The V call is TRBV6-6, the J call TRBJ2-7; 7 positions match TRBD2. The CDR3 has 14 amino acids. Germline V gives CDR1 MNHNY, CDR2 SVGAGI (reference sequence). J lost 5 bases, V lost 7 bases, and 11 bases had no gene match. Here the CDR3 DNA reads TGTGCCAGCACCCTTTCAAGGGGAGGGAACGAGCAGTACTTC. Protein sequence: CASTLSRGGNEQYF.

V gene TRBV7-2 combines with J gene TRBJ2-4, with 7 bases that match TRBD2. V shed 0 bases, J shed 8 bases, and the junction held 4 bases outside the gene matches. Germline V gene sequence: CDR1 SGHTA, CDR2 FQGNSA. The CDR3 runs to 14 residues. CDR3: CASSLALGGDIQYF. The CDR3 region has the DNA TGTGCCAGCAGCTTAGCGCTGGGAGGGGACATTCAGTACTTC. The full variable domain, with the rest looked up from reference TRBV7-2 and TRBJ2-4, is GAGVSQSPSNKVTEKGKDVELRCDPISGHTALYWYRQSLGQGLEFLIYFQGNSAPDKSGLPSDRFSAERTGGSVSTLTIQRTQQEDSAVYLCASSLALGGDIQYFGAGTRLSVL.

This clone was seen repeatedly, ten times or more. The J gene is TRBJ1-1, the V gene TRBV29-1; possibly TRBD1 for D (5 bases). Germline CDR1 reads SQVTM; CDR2 reads ANQGSEA. V was trimmed by 7 bases and J by 3 bases, leaving 12 bases between them. This CDR3 comprises 12 residues. Here the CDR3 DNA reads TGCAGCGCCTCGGACACCCACACTGAAGCTTTCTTT. Translating gives CSASDTHTEAFF.

The chain carries TRBV19 and TRBJ1-5; D is undetermined. The CDR3 consists of 15 residues. V shed 1 base and J shed 6 bases, with 13 bases lying between them. Germline CDR1 is LNHDA and CDR2 is SQIVND (reference sequence). CDR3 in amino acids: CASSIGVMGGQPQHF. CDR3 coding DNA: TGTGCCAGTAGTATAGGGGTTATGGGAGGTCAGCCCCAGCATTTT.

The CDR3 DNA reads TGCAGCGTTGTGGGGACAGCGAACACTGAAGCTTTCTTT. Encoded protein: CSVVGTANTEAFF. The rearrangement joins TRBV29-1 to TRBJ1-1, with 7 bases aligning to TRBD1. V lost 4 bases, J lost 1 base, and 3 bases stayed unmatched. There are 13 residues in the CDR3. Germline CDR1 reads SQVTM; CDR2 reads ANQGSEA.

The V gene is TRBV6-5, the J gene TRBJ2-5; 9 nucleotides align to TRBD1. The ends lost 6 bases at V and 1 base at J; junction bases unmatched: 6. Per germline, CDR1 MNHEY and CDR2 SVGAGI. The length of the CDR3 is 15 residues. CDR3 bases: TGTGCCAGCAGCTCGGGACAGGGTATCCAAGAGACCCAGTACTTC. Its protein is CASSSGQGIQETQYF.

J is TRBJ2-1 and V is TRBV20-1; D possibly corresponds to TRBD1 (5 bases). The CDR3 length is 13 residues. The V and J ends lost 3 bases and 7 bases respectively, with 13 bases between them. Germline V gives CDR1 DFQATT, CDR2 SNEGSKA (reference sequence). The CDR3: CSASERQWNEQFF. The CDR3, as DNA: TGCAGTGCTAGTGAGAGACAGTGGAATGAGCAGTTCTTC.